This TCR beta chain originates from a study of T cells in Graves' hyperthyroidism and ophthalmopathy. Study summary: Peripheral blood specimens were obtained at initial diagnosis, prior to any treatment.

In the ophthalmopathy cohort, Clinical Activity Score was at least 3, NOSPECS grade at least 4, and duration under 3 months. Exclusion followed for patients with uncontrolled infection, other autoimmune disease, pregnancy or lactation. Clinicians diagnosed patients from clinical symptoms, serum thyroxine and TRAb, thyroid ultrasound and orbital computed tomography. V dropped 4 bases and J dropped 4 bases, with 18 bases sitting between them. The CDR3 sequence is 16 residues long. Germline V gene sequence: CDR1 SGHTA, CDR2 FQGNSA. It was RNA transcripts that yielded the amplified TCR beta CDR3 regions. The HTBI primer set served for first-round RT-PCR of the TCR CDR3. TCRdb independently ran MiXCR on the multiplex PCR reads; one entry per CDR3 protein. The table lists some 650,000 distinct CDR3 sequences, more than 15% of them singletons.

This chain connects TRBV7-2 to TRBJ2-3; D is undetermined. Material for sequencing was blood. This clonotype was sampled from a woman aged 40 to 55 with Graves' ophthalmopathy. The DNA for the CDR3 is TGTGCCAGCAGCTCGAGGAAAGGTGTTTTCGCAGATACGCAGTATTTT. It encodes CASSSRKGVFADTQYF.